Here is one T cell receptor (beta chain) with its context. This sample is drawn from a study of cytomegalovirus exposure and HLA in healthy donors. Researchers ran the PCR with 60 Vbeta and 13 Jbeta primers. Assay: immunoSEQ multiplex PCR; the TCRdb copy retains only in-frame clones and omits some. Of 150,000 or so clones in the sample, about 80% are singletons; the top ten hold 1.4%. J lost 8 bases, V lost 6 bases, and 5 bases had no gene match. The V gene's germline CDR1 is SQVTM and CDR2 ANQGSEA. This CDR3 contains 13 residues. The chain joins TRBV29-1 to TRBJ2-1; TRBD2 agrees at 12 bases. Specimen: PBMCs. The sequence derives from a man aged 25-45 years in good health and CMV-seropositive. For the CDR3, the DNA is TGCAGCGTGACGACTAGCGGGAGATATGAGCAGTTCTTC. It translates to CSVTTSGRYEQFF.